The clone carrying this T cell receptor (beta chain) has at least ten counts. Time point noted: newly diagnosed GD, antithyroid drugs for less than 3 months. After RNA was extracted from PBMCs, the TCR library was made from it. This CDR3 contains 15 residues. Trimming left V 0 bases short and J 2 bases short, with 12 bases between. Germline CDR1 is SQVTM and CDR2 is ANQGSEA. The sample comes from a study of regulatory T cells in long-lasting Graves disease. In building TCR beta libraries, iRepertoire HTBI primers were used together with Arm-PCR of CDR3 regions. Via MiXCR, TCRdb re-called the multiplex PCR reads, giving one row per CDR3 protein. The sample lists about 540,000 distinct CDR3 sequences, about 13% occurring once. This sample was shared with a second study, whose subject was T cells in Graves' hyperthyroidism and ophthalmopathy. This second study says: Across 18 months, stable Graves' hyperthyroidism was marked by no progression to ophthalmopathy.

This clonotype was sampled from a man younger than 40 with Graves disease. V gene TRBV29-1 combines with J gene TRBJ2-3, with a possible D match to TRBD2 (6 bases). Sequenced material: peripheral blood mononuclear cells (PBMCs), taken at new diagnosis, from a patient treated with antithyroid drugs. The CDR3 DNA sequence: TGCAGCGTTGAAGAATGGGACTCTTCCACAGATACGCAGTATTTT. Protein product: CSVEEWDSSTDTQYF.